Listed here are 8 T cell receptor beta chains from one sample, sequenced in a study of OX40 agonist ivuxolimab in advanced cancers. The receptor library was made with the immunoSEQ multiplex PCR assay. TCRdb limited this immuneACCESS table to in-frame rearrangements with V and J called. A share of clones is missing; checked studies link under half to unresolved V genes, and the rest is unexplained. The sample profile shows some 28,000 clones; approximately 83% of them were found once. 28% of the sample goes to the ten largest clones. The source was CD4+ or CD8+ T cells sorted from blood, collected in a trial of the OX40 agonist ivuxolimab. The receptors derive from an adult with an advanced solid tumor such as melanoma, head and neck, liver or kidney cancer.

V and J are TRBV11-2 and TRBJ2-7, with D hard to call. The CDR3 totals 11 residues. Germline-derived CDR1 and CDR2 are SGHAT and FQNNGV. Trimming cost V 0 bases and J 5 bases, with 2 bases left between them. The CDR3 DNA is TGTGCCAGCAGCTTAGACAACGAGCAGTACTTC. This translates into CASSLDNEQYF.

The chain has TRBV4-1 and TRBJ1-2; the match to TRBD1 covers 7 bases. Germline CDR1 and CDR2: MGHRA and YSYEKL. V trimming: 1 base; J trimming: 0 bases; junction bases outside the gene matches: 2. This CDR3 is built from 15 residues. The CDR3, as DNA: TGCGCCAGCAGCCAAGGTGGGACAGCTAACTATGGCTACACCTTC. Translating gives CASSQGGTANYGYTF.

The chain employs TRBV6-4 and TRBJ2-2, with 7 bases lining up with TRBD1. There are 15 residues in the CDR3. Germline values: CDR1 MRHNA, CDR2 SNTAGT. V gave up 2 bases and J gave up 4 bases; unmatched junction bases: 4. DNA for the CDR3: TGTGCCAGCAGTGACCAGGCAGGGGGCACCGGGGAGCTGTTTTTT. It yields the protein CASSDQAGGTGELFF.

V and J are TRBV4-1 and TRBJ2-5; D unclear. Trimming took 3 bases from V and 4 from J, leaving 18 bases between them. CDR1 and CDR2 from the germline V gene are MGHRA and YSYEKL. CDR3 length: 16 residues. CDR3 in amino acids: CASSHGPDTTRETQYF. The CDR3 region has the DNA TGCGCCAGCAGCCATGGCCCCGACACCACACGAGAGACCCAGTACTTC.

The chain carries TRBV27 and TRBJ2-1; perhaps TRBD1 as D (6 bases). Trimming pared 3 bases from V and 6 bases from J, leaving 9 bases between. Germline CDR1 MNHEY, CDR2 SMNVEV (reference sequence). The CDR3 extends over 13 amino acids. The CDR3 loop is CASSFSDSNEQFF. The CDR3 DNA reads as TGTGCCAGCAGTTTCTCGGACAGCAATGAGCAGTTCTTC.

The J gene is TRBJ2-1, the V gene TRBV5-4; 7 bases are a match to TRBD1. The CDR3 loop spans 15 amino acids. Trimming cost V 4 bases and J 3 bases; bases outside gene matches: 7. Germline V CDR1 and CDR2: SGHNT, YYREEE (reference sequence). The DNA for the CDR3 is TGTGCCAGCAGCGTAGGGGGCGCCCACTACAATGAGCAGTTCTTC. It translates to CASSVGGAHYNEQFF.

The chain combines TRBV6-5 with TRBJ2-3, with 12 bases matching TRBD2. Germline V gene lookup returns CDR1 MNHEY and CDR2 SVGAGI. The CDR3 contains 15 residues. Trimming at V came to 6 bases and at J to 4 bases, leaving 5 bases not matched to a gene. The CDR3 DNA follows: TGTGCCAGCAGCCCATCTAGCGGGGGGGCAGATACGCAGTATTTT. Encoded protein: CASSPSSGGADTQYF.

As DNA, the CDR3 is TGTGCCAGCAGCTTAGGGACTAGCGGGGGGTTGATGGATACGCAGTATTTT. Translating gives CASSLGTSGGLMDTQYF. The rearrangement links TRBV7-9 to TRBJ2-3; 14 bases fit TRBD2. The CDR3 runs 17 residues. The V gene's germline CDR1 is SEHNR and CDR2 FQNEAQ (reference sequence). The V and J ends lost 1 base and 6 bases, in that order; junction bases with no gene match: 6. The full variable domain, its missing parts supplied by reference TRBV7-9 and TRBJ2-3, is DTGVSQNPRHKITKRGQNVTFRCDPISEHNRLYWYRQTLGQGPEFLTYFQNEAQLEKSRLLSDRFSAERPKGSFSTLEIQRTEQGDSAMYLCASSLGTSGGLMDTQYFGPGTRLTVL.